This T cell receptor beta chain is from a study of blood T cell repertoires in COVID-19. Turning to the study itself: The United States, Italy and Spain were the sources of the acute and convalescent COVID-19 samples.

CDR1 is MNHEY and CDR2 is SMNVEV in the germline V gene (reference sequence). This CDR3 region has 15 residues. Between the trimmed V and J ends, which lost 4 bases and 3 bases, there was a span of 13 bases. In the original workflow: Counts of nucleated cells, estimated from reference gene primer amplification, were obtained. Data came from immunoSEQ multiplex PCR; TCRdb stores just in-frame clones and leaves some out. For V, J and clone size, that table is used; D and trimming come from the DNA. The repertoire includes 180,000 or so clones, around 88% of them detected once, and 3.5% to 4% sits in the top ten. Enrolled through a virtual design, the participants were between 18 and 89 years of age and came from about two dozen US areas. Cohort allocation depended upon clinical history that participants reported.

This TCR was sampled from a woman aged 45-65 years in a cohort exposed to, infected with or recovered from COVID-19 (not recorded which). The sequencing input was PBMCs or T cells enriched from blood (not recorded which). The chain combines TRBV27 with TRBJ2-1, with a possible D match to TRBD1 (6 bases). The DNA of the CDR3 is TGTGCCAGCAGTTCTACCGGGACACTCTACAATGAGCAGTTCTTC. Amino acids: CASSSTGTLYNEQFF.